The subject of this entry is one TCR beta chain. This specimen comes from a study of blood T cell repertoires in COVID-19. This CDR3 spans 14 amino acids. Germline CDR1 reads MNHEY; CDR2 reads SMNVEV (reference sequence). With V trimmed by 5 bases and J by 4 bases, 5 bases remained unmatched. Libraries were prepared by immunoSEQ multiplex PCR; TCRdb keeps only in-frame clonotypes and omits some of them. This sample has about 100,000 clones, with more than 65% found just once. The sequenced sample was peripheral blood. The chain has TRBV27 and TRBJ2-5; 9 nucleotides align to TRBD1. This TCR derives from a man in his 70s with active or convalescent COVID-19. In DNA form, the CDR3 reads TGTGCCAGCAGTCGGGGACAGGGACGAGAGACCCAGTACTTC. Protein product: CASSRGQGRETQYF.